The clone carrying this T cell receptor beta chain was seen repeatedly, ten times or more. The antigen is not known. The sample originates from a study of CD8 T cells in ankylosing spondylitis. General study results and limits: Earlier authors reported some of these motif variants in reactive arthritis synovial fluid and blood. For ankylosing spondylitis blood, a TCR beta motif of roughly 8 highly homologous variants appeared characteristic.

CDR1 and CDR2 from the germline V gene are DFQATT and SNEGSKA (reference sequence). The CDR3 is 14 residues long. J lost 5 bases, V lost 2 bases, and 5 bases had no gene match. Molecular-barcoded quantitative 5'-RACE produced these TCR beta libraries. In TCRdb, the 5' RACE reads were re-called with MiXCR into one record per CDR3 protein. Among 100,000 to 150,000 distinct CDR3 sequences listed, over 6% were seen once. The clonotype comes from a male donor with ankylosing spondylitis or in good health (not recorded which). V usage is TRBV20-1 and J usage is TRBJ2-3; 9 bases line up with TRBD1. The material sequenced was blood, either unsorted or a sorted T cell fraction (not recorded which). CDR3 region: CSARPTGGLDTQYF. The CDR3 coding sequence is TGCAGTGCTAGACCAACAGGGGGCTTAGATACGCAGTATTTT.